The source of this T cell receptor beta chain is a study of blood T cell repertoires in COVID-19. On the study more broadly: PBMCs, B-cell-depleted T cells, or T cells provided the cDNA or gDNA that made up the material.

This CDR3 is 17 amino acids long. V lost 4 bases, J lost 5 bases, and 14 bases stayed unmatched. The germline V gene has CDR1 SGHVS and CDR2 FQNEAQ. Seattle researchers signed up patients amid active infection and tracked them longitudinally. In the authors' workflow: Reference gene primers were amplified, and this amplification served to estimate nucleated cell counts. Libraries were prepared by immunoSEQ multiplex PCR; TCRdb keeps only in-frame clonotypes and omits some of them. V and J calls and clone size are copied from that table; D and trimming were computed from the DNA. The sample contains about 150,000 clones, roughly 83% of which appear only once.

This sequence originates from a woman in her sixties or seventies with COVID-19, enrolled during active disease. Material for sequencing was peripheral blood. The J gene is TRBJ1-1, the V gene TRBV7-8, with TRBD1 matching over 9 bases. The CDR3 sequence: CASSSYRGLPGGTEAFF. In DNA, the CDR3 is TGTGCCAGCAGCTCGTACAGGGGGCTCCCCGGGGGGACTGAAGCTTTCTTT.